This T cell receptor (beta chain) is from a study of blood T cell repertoires in COVID-19. The CDR3 has 18 residues. Germline CDR1 and CDR2: MGHRA and YSYEKL. The V end was cut by 0 bases, the J end by 4 bases, with 19 bases between. Only in-frame clones appear in the TCRdb table, and some are missing; sequencing was by immunoSEQ multiplex PCR. Of 70,000 to 75,000 clones in the sample, about 79% are singletons; the top ten hold about 28%. The TCR was taken from a man in his 70s with acute or convalescent COVID-19. The J gene is TRBJ2-1, the V gene TRBV4-1; D might be TRBD1 (5 bases). The sample taken for sequencing was peripheral blood. The chain's CDR3 is CASSQDSQAHGVYNEQFF. For the CDR3, the DNA is TGCGCCAGCAGCCAAGATTCACAGGCCCATGGTGTGTACAATGAGCAGTTCTTC.